The T cell receptor beta chain under discussion was sequenced for a study of control samples from healthy donors and cancer patients. CDR3 length: 13 residues. Losses at the gene ends were 3 bases for V and 5 bases for J; bases not matched to a gene: 4. CDR1 is SGHRS, CDR2 YFSETQ, per germline. Generated by immunoSEQ multiplex PCR, the TCRdb table keeps only in-frame clones and is missing some. The sample carries almost 85,000 clones, 65% to 90% recorded once. V usage is TRBV5-1 and J usage is TRBJ2-7; 8 nucleotides match TRBD1. The source is a man aged 55 to 70 with head and neck cancer. Sequenced sample: PBMCs. The CDR3 DNA reads TGCGCCAGCAGCTGGACAGGGATCCACGAGCAGTACTTC. This sequence encodes CASSWTGIHEQYF.